This T cell receptor (beta chain) was identified in a study of T cells in Graves' hyperthyroidism and ophthalmopathy. Notes on the study in general: Ophthalmopathy, as predicted by the model, came a median about seven months after the prediction. Most clonotypes expanded in thyroid above 0.001 were likewise present in blood.

RNA transcripts gave rise to amplified TCR beta CDR3 regions. The HTBI primer set was used in a first-round RT-PCR of the TCR CDR3. TCRdb re-derived calls from the multiplex PCR reads in MiXCR, one entry per CDR3 protein. Of hundreds of thousands of distinct CDR3 sequences listed, less than 15% were seen once; the top ten hold approximately 10%. At least ten counts were recorded for this clonotype. Its specificity is unknown. The CDR3 runs 14 residues. Per the germline V gene, CDR1 is DFQATT and CDR2 is SNEGSKA (reference sequence). The germline V and J ends were trimmed by 3 bases and 6 bases, with 18 bases remaining between them.

Sequenced: blood. The V call is TRBV20-1, the J call TRBJ2-7; D not certain. The sequence was collected from a woman aged 18-35 years with Graves' hyperthyroidism. Here the CDR3 reads CSARELRPDFEQYF. The CDR3 DNA follows: TGCAGTGCTAGGGAACTGCGCCCTGACTTCGAGCAGTACTTC.